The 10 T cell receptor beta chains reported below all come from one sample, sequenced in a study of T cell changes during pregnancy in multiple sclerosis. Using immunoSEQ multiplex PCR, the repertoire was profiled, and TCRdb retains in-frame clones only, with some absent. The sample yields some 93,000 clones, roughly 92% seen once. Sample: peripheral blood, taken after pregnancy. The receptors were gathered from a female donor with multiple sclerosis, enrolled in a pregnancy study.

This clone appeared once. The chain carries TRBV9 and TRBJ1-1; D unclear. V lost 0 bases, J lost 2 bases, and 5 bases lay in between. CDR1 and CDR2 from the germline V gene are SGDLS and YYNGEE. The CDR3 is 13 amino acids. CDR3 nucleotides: TGTGCCAGCAGCGTAGTTATAAACACTGAAGCTTTCTTT. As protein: CASSVVINTEAFF.

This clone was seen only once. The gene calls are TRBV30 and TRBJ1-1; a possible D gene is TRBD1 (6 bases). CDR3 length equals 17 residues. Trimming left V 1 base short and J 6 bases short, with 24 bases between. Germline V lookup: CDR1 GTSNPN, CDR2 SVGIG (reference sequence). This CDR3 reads CAWSGAPKFRGNSEAFF. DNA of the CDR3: TGTGCCTGGAGTGGGGCTCCGAAATTCAGGGGTAACTCTGAAGCTTTCTTT.

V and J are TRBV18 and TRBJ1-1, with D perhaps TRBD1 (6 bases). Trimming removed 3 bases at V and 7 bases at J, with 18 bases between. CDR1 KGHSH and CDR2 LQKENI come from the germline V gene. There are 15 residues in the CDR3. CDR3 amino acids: CASSPPNRDGVEAFF. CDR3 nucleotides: TGTGCCAGCTCACCCCCCAACAGGGACGGGGTTGAAGCTTTCTTT.

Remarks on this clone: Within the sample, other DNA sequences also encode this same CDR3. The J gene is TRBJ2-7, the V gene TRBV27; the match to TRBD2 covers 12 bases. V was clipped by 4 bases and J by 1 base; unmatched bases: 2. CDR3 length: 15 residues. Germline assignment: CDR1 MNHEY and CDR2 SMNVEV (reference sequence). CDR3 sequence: CASSSLAGGSYEQYF. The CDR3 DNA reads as TGTGCCAGCAGTTCACTAGCGGGAGGATCCTACGAGCAGTACTTC.

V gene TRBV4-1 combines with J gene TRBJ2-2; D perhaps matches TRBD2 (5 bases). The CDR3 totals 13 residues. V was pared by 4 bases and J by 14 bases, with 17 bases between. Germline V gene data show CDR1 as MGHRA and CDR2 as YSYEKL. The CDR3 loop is CASSPEAFGVLFF. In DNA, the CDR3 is TGCGCCAGCAGCCCAGAGGCCTTCGGGGTACTGTTTTTT.

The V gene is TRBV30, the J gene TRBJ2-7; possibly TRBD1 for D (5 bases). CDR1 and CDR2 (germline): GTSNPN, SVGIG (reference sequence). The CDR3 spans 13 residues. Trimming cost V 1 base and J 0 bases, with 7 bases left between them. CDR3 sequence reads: CAWSGQNSYEQYF. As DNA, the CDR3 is TGTGCCTGGAGTGGACAGAACTCCTACGAGCAGTACTTC.

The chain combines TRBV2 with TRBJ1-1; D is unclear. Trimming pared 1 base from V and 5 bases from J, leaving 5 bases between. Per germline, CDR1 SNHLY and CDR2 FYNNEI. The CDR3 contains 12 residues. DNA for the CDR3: TGTGCCAGCAGTGAAGGCGGTACTGAAGCTTTCTTT. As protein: CASSEGGTEAFF.

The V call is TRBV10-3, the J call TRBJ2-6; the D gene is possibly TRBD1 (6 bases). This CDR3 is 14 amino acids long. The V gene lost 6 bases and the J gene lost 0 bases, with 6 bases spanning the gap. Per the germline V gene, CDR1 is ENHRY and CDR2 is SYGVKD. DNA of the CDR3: TGTGCCATCAGGGACAGCTCTGGGGCCAACGTCCTGACTTTC. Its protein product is CAIRDSSGANVLTF.

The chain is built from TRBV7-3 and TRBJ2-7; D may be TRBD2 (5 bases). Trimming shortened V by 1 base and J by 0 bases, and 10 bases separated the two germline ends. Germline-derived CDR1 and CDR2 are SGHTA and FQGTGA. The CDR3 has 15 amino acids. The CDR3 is CASSLSGGPSYEQYF. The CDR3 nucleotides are TGTGCCAGCAGCTTAAGTGGCGGGCCCTCCTACGAGCAGTACTTC.

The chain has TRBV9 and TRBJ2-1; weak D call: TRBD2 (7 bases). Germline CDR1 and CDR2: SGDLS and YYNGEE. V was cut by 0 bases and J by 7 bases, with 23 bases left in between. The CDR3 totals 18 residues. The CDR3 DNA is TGTGCCAGCAGCGTAGAGGCTATGGGGGCGGGAGCCCCGAATGAGCAGTTCTTC. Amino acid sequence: CASSVEAMGAGAPNEQFF.